Each of the 29 T cell receptor beta chains below was sequenced from the same sample in a study of blood T cells in healthy people across ages. Next came a second PCR, run for about 6 to 12 cycles, which used a sample-barcoded 5' primer along with a J-beta primer mix. TCRdb fed the 5' RACE reads into MiXCR, producing one record per CDR3 protein. The table has under 700,000 distinct CDR3 sequences, around 24% seen once; the top ten hold roughly 9.4%. These data were also reused for a study on T cells of mothers and their children.

Specimen: blood. All receptors come from a boy between 10 and 17 years old in good health.

The chain uses TRBV20-1 and TRBJ2-7; D might be TRBD1 (5 bases). CDR1 is DFQATT, CDR2 SNEGSKA, per germline (reference sequence). With 3 bases removed from V and 4 bases from J, the gap between germline ends came to 10 bases. This CDR3 spans 12 amino acids. The DNA of the CDR3 is TGCAGTGCTAGCCCCCCAGGGTACGAGCAGTACTTC. Its translation is CSASPPGYEQYF.

This clonotype has just a few counts. This chain joins TRBV6-5 and TRBJ2-7; the match to TRBD2 covers 10 bases. The length of the CDR3 is 16 residues. With V trimmed by 4 bases and J by 0 bases, 6 bases remained unmatched. Germline CDR1 and CDR2: MNHEY and SVGAGI. CDR3 nucleotide sequence: TGTGCCAGCAGTTCCTCTAGCGGGGGTTACTCCTACGAGCAGTACTTC. Protein product: CASSSSSGGYSYEQYF.

The chain employs TRBV4-3 and TRBJ1-1, with D maybe TRBD1 (5 bases). V lost 4 bases and J 1 base, leaving 13 bases between the germline ends. Germline values: CDR1 LGHNA, CDR2 YSLEER. This CDR3 region has 15 residues. The CDR3 DNA reads as TGCGCCAGCAGCCCGCCGGGACGACCGAACACTGAAGCTTTCTTT. Protein: CASSPPGRPNTEAFF.

For the CDR3, the DNA is TGTGCCACCGGGCCGGTCCTTAACTATGGCTACACCTTC. The encoded protein is CATGPVLNYGYTF. This chain connects TRBV12-3 or TRBV12-4 to TRBJ1-2; unclear D gene. The CDR3 has 13 residues. The ends were cut back, 10 bases at V and 1 base at J, with 13 bases in the middle.

This clonotype was seen many times. This rearrangement joins TRBV9 to TRBJ2-7; a weak D match, TRBD2 (5 bases). The CDR3 contains 14 residues. The germline V gene has CDR1 SGDLS and CDR2 YYNGEE. The V and J ends lost 0 bases and 4 bases respectively, with 11 bases between them. This CDR3 is CASSVDAGDYEQYF. The CDR3 nucleotides are TGTGCCAGCAGCGTAGATGCCGGGGATTACGAGCAGTACTTC.

The rearrangement uses TRBV28 and TRBJ1-1, with TRBD1 as a possible D gene (5 bases). Per germline, CDR1 MDHEN and CDR2 SYDVKM. V dropped 2 bases and J dropped 0 bases, with 10 bases sitting between them. The CDR3 extends over 15 amino acids. The CDR3 spells CASSLIGAMNTEAFF. CDR3 sequence (DNA): TGTGCCAGCAGTTTAATTGGGGCCATGAACACTGAAGCTTTCTTT.

There are a few counts of this clonotype. This chain uses TRBV6-5 with TRBJ2-2; D is possibly TRBD1 or TRBD2 (6 bases each). The V end lost 1 base, the J end lost 0 bases, and 12 bases lay between the germline ends. This CDR3 is 17 amino acids long. Germline V gene data show CDR1 as MNHEY and CDR2 as SVGAGI. CDR3 sequence: CASSYFGGAANTGELFF. The CDR3 nucleotides are TGTGCCAGCAGTTACTTCGGGGGCGCCGCGAACACCGGGGAGCTGTTTTTT.

This clonotype was seen only a few times. The chain combines TRBV3-1 with TRBJ2-3; the D is unclear. Germline V lookup: CDR1 LGHDT, CDR2 YNNKEL (reference sequence). The CDR3 is 18 residues long. V was pared by 0 bases and J by 6 bases, with 22 bases between. The CDR3 reads CASSQDSPRRRLGDTQYF. The DNA of the CDR3 is TGTGCCAGCAGCCAAGATAGCCCGCGGAGACGATTGGGGGATACGCAGTATTTT.

The genes are TRBV12-3 or TRBV12-4 and TRBJ1-4; TRBD1 might be the D (5 bases). The CDR3 runs to 14 residues. Trimming removed 3 bases from V and 10 bases from J, with 15 bases in between. The chain's CDR3 is CASSFGAGKGKLFF. The CDR3 DNA sequence: TGTGCCAGCAGTTTCGGGGCAGGCAAGGGAAAACTGTTTTTT.

This clonotype has more than one count but fewer than ten. The chain uses TRBV6-5 and TRBJ2-5, with D perhaps matching TRBD2 (5 bases). Germline values: CDR1 MNHEY, CDR2 SVGAGI. Between the trimmed V and J ends, which lost 2 bases and 2 bases, there was a span of 18 bases. This CDR3 comprises 17 residues. The CDR3 is CASSYGGGSTNQETQYF. DNA for the CDR3: TGTGCCAGCAGTTACGGTGGAGGCTCCACAAATCAAGAGACCCAGTACTTC.

This clonotype was seen a handful of times. V and J are TRBV24-1 and TRBJ2-1, with 11 positions matching TRBD2. Germline V gene lookup returns CDR1 KGHDR and CDR2 SFDVKD. V lost 5 bases to trimming and J lost 2 bases; unmatched junction nucleotides: 7. The CDR3 sequence is 17 residues long. Here the CDR3 DNA reads TGTGCCACCAGTGCCAACAGACTAGCGGGGACCTACAATGAGCAGTTCTTC. It encodes CATSANRLAGTYNEQFF.

This clonotype has just one count. The chain uses TRBV6-2 or TRBV6-3 and TRBJ2-1; 9 bases are a match to TRBD2. From germline, CDR1 is MNHEY and CDR2 SVGEGT. With 6 bases clipped from V and 2 bases from J, the junction kept 8 bases outside the gene matches. This CDR3 spans 16 amino acids. This CDR3 reads CASSQRRLAAYNEQFF. The CDR3 DNA reads TGTGCCAGCAGCCAACGACGACTAGCGGCCTACAATGAGCAGTTCTTC.

The rearrangement joins TRBV7-9 to TRBJ2-1; TRBD2 matches 10 bases. The CDR3 length is 16 residues. Per the germline V gene, CDR1 is SEHNR and CDR2 is FQNEAQ (reference sequence). With 4 bases clipped from V and 1 base from J, the junction kept 4 bases outside the gene matches. CDR3: CASSSWTSGSYNEQFF. The CDR3, as DNA: TGTGCCAGCAGCTCCTGGACTAGCGGTTCCTACAATGAGCAGTTCTTC.

A few counts support this clonotype. The rearrangement links TRBV5-1 to TRBJ2-1; TRBD2 matches at 10 bases. After removal of 5 bases from V and 5 bases from J, the junction contained 10 bases not matched to a gene. Looked up from germline, CDR1 is SGHRS and CDR2 is YFSETQ. CDR3 length: 16 amino acids. The CDR3 spells CASSKPRLAGHNEQFF. As DNA, the CDR3 is TGCGCCAGCAGTAAACCTCGACTAGCGGGTCACAATGAGCAGTTCTTC.

This clonotype was seen a few times. The rearrangement links TRBV9 to TRBJ1-1; 7 bases agree with TRBD1. With 3 bases clipped from V and 0 bases from J, the junction kept 11 bases outside the gene matches. CDR3 size: 17 residues. Germline CDR1 reads SGDLS; CDR2 reads YYNGEE. This chain's CDR3 is CASSADRAVRLNTEAFF. DNA for the CDR3: TGTGCCAGCAGCGCCGACAGGGCCGTAAGATTGAACACTGAAGCTTTCTTT.

This chain joins TRBV7-8 and TRBJ2-3; unclear D gene. V lost 3 bases, J lost 6 bases, and 13 bases lay in between. CDR1 SGHVS and CDR2 FQNEAQ come from the germline V gene. The length of the CDR3 is 14 residues. The CDR3: CASSFPLGPDTQYF. CDR3 nucleotide sequence: TGTGCCAGCAGCTTCCCCCTAGGACCCGATACGCAGTATTTT.

The chain is built from TRBV5-1 and TRBJ2-7; perhaps TRBD1 as D (5 bases). This CDR3 has 14 residues. V was clipped by 0 bases and J by 6 bases, with 13 bases between them. Germline-derived CDR1 and CDR2 are SGHRS and YFSETQ. CDR3 DNA sequence: TGCGCCAGCAGCTTGGCCCAGGGTCTGTCCGAGCAGTACTTC. Translated, it gives CASSLAQGLSEQYF.

The table lists this clonotype with many counts. The V call is TRBV5-1, the J call TRBJ2-5; D uncertain. V lost 2 bases and J lost 2, with 7 bases in between. This CDR3 contains 13 residues. Germline loops: CDR1 SGHRS, CDR2 YFSETQ. The CDR3, as DNA: TGCGCCAGCAGCTTTACCGGACAAGAGACCCAGTACTTC. It specifies CASSFTGQETQYF.

The table lists this clonotype with a few counts. The chain uses TRBV6-5 and TRBJ2-2, with TRBD2 identical over 11 bases. V lost 4 bases and J lost 3; bases outside the gene matches: 1. This CDR3 has 15 residues. Germline CDR1 MNHEY, CDR2 SVGAGI. The CDR3 DNA is TGTGCCAGCAGTTCACTAGCGGGAGACACCGGGGAGCTGTTTTTT. Protein: CASSSLAGDTGELFF.

Only a few counts were recorded for this clonotype. This rearrangement joins TRBV4-1 to TRBJ1-5; TRBD1 matches at 9 bases. The V and J ends lost 4 bases and 6 bases, in that order; junction bases with no gene match: 4. Germline V gives CDR1 MGHRA, CDR2 YSYEKL. The CDR3 is 14 residues long. The CDR3 loop reads CASSPGTGFQPQHF. CDR3 coding DNA: TGCGCCAGCAGCCCCGGGACAGGGTTTCAGCCCCAGCATTTT.

There are a few counts of this clonotype. The chain is built from TRBV20-1 and TRBJ1-1; the D is unclear. The CDR3 runs 12 residues. From germline, CDR1 is DFQATT and CDR2 SNEGSKA (reference sequence). V was shortened by 3 bases and J by 3 bases, with 8 bases between the two germline ends. The DNA of the CDR3 is TGCAGTGCTAGGAGCGGGGACACTGAAGCTTTCTTT. Translation gives CSARSGDTEAFF.

The chain joins TRBV19 to TRBJ2-7; D unresolved. Looked up from germline, CDR1 is LNHDA and CDR2 is SQIVND (reference sequence). Trimming took off 3 bases at V and 2 bases at J, with 11 bases between the two ends. The CDR3 consists of 14 residues. Written as DNA, the CDR3 is TGTGCCAGTAGTATTTCAGGAAGCGCCTACGAGCAGTACTTC. It specifies CASSISGSAYEQYF.

This clonotype came up a few times. The CDR3 sequence is CSARGDSLFYEQYF. CDR3 sequence (DNA): TGCAGTGCTAGAGGGGACAGCCTCTTCTACGAGCAGTACTTC. The V and J genes are TRBV20-1 and TRBJ2-7; 7 bases are shared with TRBD1. With V trimmed by 1 base and J by 3 bases, 6 bases remained unmatched. Germline V gene data show CDR1 as DFQATT and CDR2 as SNEGSKA (reference sequence). CDR3 length equals 14 residues.

This clonotype has only a few counts. V gene TRBV21-1 combines with J gene TRBJ1-2; the table calls TRBD1, which could not be checked here. TRBV21-1 is a recognized pseudogene. The CDR3 has 13 residues. CDR3 bases: TGTGCCAGCAGCAAAACAGGGGGCTATGGCTACACCTTC. This gives the protein CASSKTGGYGYTF.

This clonotype was seen a handful of times. The CDR3 region is CASSLARLTGTYEQYF. As DNA, the CDR3 is TGTGCCAGCAGCTTAGCCCGCCTGACAGGGACCTACGAGCAGTACTTC. V usage is TRBV7-2 and J usage is TRBJ2-7; 7 bases align to TRBD1. Germline trimming cut 0 bases from V and 2 bases from J; bases unmatched to any gene: 7. This CDR3 has 16 amino acids. CDR1 SGHTA and CDR2 FQGNSA come from the germline V gene.

This clonotype showed up just once. This rearrangement joins TRBV19 to TRBJ2-2; D remains unclear. CDR3 length: 12 amino acids. The germline V gene encodes CDR1 LNHDA and CDR2 SQIVND (reference sequence). Trimming left V 3 bases short and J 6 bases short, with 5 bases between. In DNA form, the CDR3 reads TGTGCCAGTAGTATGGCGGCCGGGGAGCTGTTTTTT. Translation gives CASSMAAGELFF. Filled out from reference TRBV19 and TRBJ2-2, the complete variable domain reads DGGITQSPKYLFRKEGQNVTLSCEQNLNHDAMYWYRQDPGQGLRLIYYSQIVNDFQKGDIAEGYSVSREKKESFPLTVTSAQKNPTAFYLCASSMAAGELFFGEGSRLTVL.

This clonotype was seen only a few times. The chain uses TRBV28 and TRBJ2-2; TRBD2 is a possible D gene (5 bases). Germline CDR1 and CDR2: MDHEN and SYDVKM. CDR3 length: 17 amino acids. Trimming stripped 5 bases from V and 0 bases from J, with 16 bases between. Written as DNA, the CDR3 is TGTGCCAGCAGTACCATATCTGGCGGGCCGAACACCGGGGAGCTGTTTTTT. This codes for CASSTISGGPNTGELFF.

CDR3 amino acids: CASSSGGGGLDTEAFF. The DNA of the CDR3 is TGTGCCAGCAGTTCGGGGGGGGGAGGGTTGGACACTGAAGCTTTCTTT. The chain recombines TRBV28 with TRBJ1-1, with D maybe TRBD1 (5 bases). The CDR3 length is 16 residues. With 4 bases removed from V and 3 bases from J, the gap between germline ends came to 18 bases. Germline V lookup: CDR1 MDHEN, CDR2 SYDVKM.

The chain joins TRBV7-2 to TRBJ2-1; D unresolved. The V end lost 4 bases, the J end lost 5 bases, and 3 bases lay between the germline ends. Germline-derived CDR1 and CDR2 are SGHTA and FQGNSA. This CDR3 region has 11 residues. In nucleotides, the CDR3 is TGTGCCAGCAGCTCTGACAATGAGCAGTTCTTC. Its protein is CASSSDNEQFF.